The clone carrying this T cell receptor (beta chain) was seen many times. What it binds is unknown. As for the cDNA, it was generated by 5'RACE with 10-nucleotide random UMIs. TCRdb ran MiXCR on the 5' RACE reads and lists one entry per CDR3 protein. This table has tens of thousands of distinct CDR3 sequences, around an eighth appearing once. The data derive from a study of neurological immune-mediated disorders. The CDR3 extends over 17 amino acids. Losses at the gene ends were 5 bases for V and 2 bases for J; bases not matched to a gene: 10. Germline CDR1 is SGHTA and CDR2 is FQGNSA. Unsorted libraries were prepared from 2 million PBMCs that had been stored at -80 C. The study, taken as a whole, reports: No CDR3 amino acid sequences recurred among expanded clones across subjects, suggesting private repertoires in all groups.

This chain uses TRBV7-2 with TRBJ2-3; 10 bases fit TRBD2. Sequenced: PBMCs. This TCR was recovered from a woman aged 50 to 65 with HTLV-1-associated myelopathy (HAM/TSP). The CDR3 nucleotides are TGTGCCAGCAGCAACACGGTAGCGGGGGGCCCCACAGATACGCAGTATTTT. Translating it yields CASSNTVAGGPTDTQYF.